A single sample is the source of the 14 T cell receptor beta chains below, sequenced in a study of cytomegalovirus exposure and HLA in healthy donors. PCR employed 60 Vbeta and 13 Jbeta primers. Sequencing used immunoSEQ multiplex PCR; TCRdb keeps in-frame clones, though not all of them. This table has about 160,000 clones, 84% appearing once. The sample taken for sequencing was PBMCs. These receptors originate from a man aged 30 to 39 in good health and CMV-seronegative.

The chain is built from TRBV10-2 and TRBJ1-3; D not resolved. This CDR3 contains 15 residues. The germline V gene encodes CDR1 WSHSY and CDR2 SAAADI. Trimming pared 5 bases from V and 0 bases from J, leaving 11 bases between. This CDR3 is CASSSGPSSGNTIYF. CDR3 coding DNA: TGCGCCAGCAGTTCCGGTCCGAGCTCTGGAAACACCATATATTTT.

On this clone itself: Germline and junction disagree at one end, which may indicate a read error. In the same sample, other DNA sequences code for this CDR3. The chain recombines TRBV18 with TRBJ2-1, with 14 bases that match TRBD2. This CDR3 spans 15 amino acids. Germline V gene data show CDR1 as KGHSH and CDR2 as LQKENI. The CDR3 is CASSTGTSGSLEQFF. The CDR3 DNA is TGCGCCAGCTCGACCGGGACTAGCGGGAGCTTGGAGCAGTTCTTC.

This sequence joins TRBV4-3 and TRBJ2-1, with D perhaps matching TRBD1 (5 bases). Trimming shortened V by 3 bases and J by 4 bases, and 13 bases separated the two germline ends. Looked up from germline, CDR1 is LGHNA and CDR2 is YSLEER. The CDR3 runs 15 residues. The CDR3 sequence: CASSQKLQGYNEQFF. CDR3 in DNA: TGCGCCAGCAGCCAGAAACTTCAGGGATACAATGAGCAGTTCTTC.

This clone was observed once. The V gene is TRBV28, the J gene TRBJ1-5; 7 bases align to TRBD1. The CDR3 has 15 residues. Germline V gives CDR1 MDHEN, CDR2 SYDVKM. Trimming cost V 6 bases and J 2 bases; bases outside gene matches: 7. Written as DNA, the CDR3 is TGTGCCAGCAGCTCCTATGACAGGGGCAATCAGCCCCAGCATTTT. Amino acid sequence: CASSSYDRGNQPQHF.

This clone occurred once. The chain carries TRBV19 and TRBJ2-7; 12 bases agree with TRBD1. This CDR3 contains 15 residues. Germline assignment: CDR1 LNHDA and CDR2 SQIVND (reference sequence). The trim removed 1 base at V and 7 bases at J, leaving 5 bases unmatched. In DNA form, the CDR3 reads TGTGCCAGTAGTATAGGCGGGACAGGGGGCGCGGAGCAGTACTTC. Protein: CASSIGGTGGAEQYF. Full variable domain (remainder filled in from reference TRBV19 and TRBJ2-7): DGGITQSPKYLFRKEGQNVTLSCEQNLNHDAMYWYRQDPGQGLRLIYYSQIVNDFQKGDIAEGYSVSREKKESFPLTVTSAQKNPTAFYLCASSIGGTGGAEQYFGPGTRLTVT.

The rearrangement links TRBV15 to TRBJ1-4, with TRBD1 identical over 9 bases. Germline V gives CDR1 LNHNV, CDR2 YYDKDF (reference sequence). The junction had 8 bases not matched to a gene; V was cut back by 1 base and J by 2 bases. The CDR3 has 18 residues. The CDR3: CATSRGTGARSTNEKLFF. CDR3 bases: TGTGCCACCAGCAGAGGGACAGGGGCCCGTTCTACTAATGAAAAACTGTTTTTT.

The chain couples TRBV25-1 to TRBJ2-7; perhaps TRBD2 as D (5 bases). Trimming stripped 5 bases from V and 6 bases from J, with 17 bases between. The germline V gene encodes CDR1 MGHDK and CDR2 SYGVNS. This CDR3 has 14 residues. CDR3: CASSSRGGPSEQYF. CDR3 in DNA: TGTGCCAGCAGTTCGCGAGGCGGGCCGTCCGAGCAGTACTTC.

The CDR3 region is CASSVGLMNTEAFF. The CDR3 DNA reads TGTGCCAGCAGCGTAGGTTTAATGAACACTGAAGCTTTCTTT. The rearrangement joins TRBV9 to TRBJ1-1; D is unclear. Germline V gene data show CDR1 as SGDLS and CDR2 as YYNGEE. The CDR3 sequence is 14 residues long. V lost 0 bases, J lost 0 bases, and 6 bases lay in between.

The chain employs TRBV9 and TRBJ2-5; TRBD1 matches 10 bases. The CDR3 is 16 residues long. Trimming at V came to 0 bases and at J to 4 bases, leaving 6 bases not matched to a gene. Germline CDR1 SGDLS, CDR2 YYNGEE. The CDR3 region has the DNA TGTGCCAGCAGCGTAGCTGGGGGACAGGGGTCAGAGACCCAGTACTTC. It is translated as CASSVAGGQGSETQYF.

This clone was counted only a few times. J is TRBJ2-5 and V is TRBV30; D may be TRBD2 (6 bases). The V end was cut by 6 bases, the J end by 5 bases, with 16 bases between. Germline V lookup: CDR1 GTSNPN, CDR2 SVGIG (reference sequence). The CDR3 is 13 residues long. As DNA, the CDR3 is TGTGCCTGTATCCGGGACTCTGGGGAGACCCAGTACTTC. Translating it yields CACIRDSGETQYF.

CDR3 nucleotide sequence: TGTGCCAGCAGTCCCCAGGATTTGAACACTGAAGCTTTCTTT. It translates to CASSPQDLNTEAFF. The rearrangement links TRBV27 to TRBJ1-1; D gene unclear. The CDR3 covers 14 residues. The V gene lost 5 bases and the J gene lost 0 bases, with 10 bases spanning the gap. Per germline, CDR1 MNHEY and CDR2 SMNVEV (reference sequence).

The chain uses TRBV5-6 and TRBJ1-5, with 7 bases matching TRBD1. Germline V CDR1 and CDR2: SGHDT, YYEEEE. The length of the CDR3 is 14 residues. Trimming at V came to 2 bases and at J to 6 bases, leaving 5 bases not matched to a gene. CDR3 DNA: TGTGCCAGCAGCTTTTGGCAGGGGGGTCAGCCCCAGCATTTT. Protein: CASSFWQGGQPQHF.

This clone is a singleton in its sample. The rearrangement uses TRBV7-9 and TRBJ1-2, with TRBD1 identical over 9 bases. The CDR3 is 15 residues long. With 5 bases clipped from V and 2 bases from J, the junction kept 6 bases outside the gene matches. CDR1 SEHNR and CDR2 FQNEAQ come from the germline V gene (reference sequence). The CDR3 DNA reads TGTGCCAGCAGCGCCACCGGACAGGGGAACTATGGCTACACCTTC. Translated, it gives CASSATGQGNYGYTF.

A few counts support this clone. The chain uses TRBV27 and TRBJ2-7; 11 bases agree with TRBD2. The CDR3 is 16 amino acids. Germline V lookup: CDR1 MNHEY, CDR2 SMNVEV (reference sequence). The V and J ends lost 0 bases and 1 base, in that order; junction bases with no gene match: 2. The CDR3 DNA follows: TGTGCCAGCAGTTTATCTAGCGGGGGGGGATCCTACGAGCAGTACTTC. It translates to CASSLSSGGGSYEQYF.